This entry lists 30 T cell receptor beta chains sequenced from one sample in a study of cytomegalovirus exposure and HLA in healthy donors. This PCR relied on a set of 60 Vbeta primers and 13 Jbeta primers. Sequenced by immunoSEQ multiplex PCR; TCRdb stores in-frame clones only, minus some. The repertoire includes 200,000 to 250,000 clones, around 80% of them detected once, and approximately 5.3% sits in the top ten. Sequencing was done on a sample of PBMCs. These receptors were collected from a woman aged 40 to 55 in good health and CMV-seropositive.

The chain links TRBV27 to TRBJ1-2; D uncertain. The CDR3 runs to 14 residues. V was clipped by 6 bases and J by 0 bases, with 11 bases between them. Germline V CDR1 and CDR2: MNHEY, SMNVEV (reference sequence). CDR3 DNA: TGTGCCAGCAGCTTGAAGACTTCTAACTATGGCTACACCTTC. It encodes CASSLKTSNYGYTF.

The DNA for the CDR3 is TGTGCCAGCAGTGAAGTAGGGTGGAGGGCCTACGAGCAGTACTTC. It codes for CASSEVGWRAYEQYF. The chain couples TRBV6-1 to TRBJ2-7, with D possibly being TRBD2 (6 bases). The length of the CDR3 is 15 residues. Deletions cut 1 base from V and 2 bases from J, with 12 bases between. Germline V gives CDR1 MNHNS, CDR2 SASEGT.

With regard to this clone: At one end, the junction sequence differs from germline, possibly due to a read error. The chain joins TRBV7-8 to TRBJ1-5; 8 positions match TRBD1. Germline V gene sequence: CDR1 SGHVS, CDR2 FQNEAQ. The CDR3 has 17 residues. CDR3: CAGSLRLSGQADQPQHF. CDR3 bases: TGTGCCGGCAGCTTAAGATTATCGGGACAGGCCGATCAGCCCCAGCATTTT.

The chain joins TRBV6-1 to TRBJ2-7; the D gene is possibly TRBD1 (6 bases). The V and J ends lost 9 bases and 5 bases respectively, with 20 bases between them. The CDR3 is 14 amino acids. CDR1 is MNHNS, CDR2 SASEGT, per germline. The CDR3 DNA sequence: TGTGCCAGTTTACAGGGTGTTGAGTCCAACGAGCAGTACTTC. Translated, it gives CASLQGVESNEQYF.

This clone was counted a single time. The rearrangement joins TRBV12-5 to TRBJ1-2; perhaps TRBD1 as D (6 bases). The CDR3 has 13 amino acids. V shed 3 bases and J shed 10 bases, with 15 bases lying between them. CDR1 is LGHNT, CDR2 FRNRAP, per germline. The CDR3 DNA reads as TGTGCTAGTGGTTTTGGGCAGGGGATAGCCTACACCTTC. It codes for CASGFGQGIAYTF.

This rearrangement joins TRBV29-1 to TRBJ1-2, with TRBD1 matching 8 bases. The CDR3 contains 13 residues. Germline CDR1 reads SQVTM; CDR2 reads ANQGSEA. V lost 5 bases and J lost 3; bases outside the gene matches: 5. This chain's CDR3 is CSVRQGADYGYTF. As DNA, the CDR3 is TGCAGCGTTCGTCAGGGGGCGGACTATGGCTACACCTTC.

V is TRBV6-5 and J is TRBJ1-2; a possible D gene is TRBD1 (6 bases). This CDR3 region has 16 residues. The germline V and J ends were trimmed by 2 bases and 8 bases, with 21 bases remaining between them. CDR1 and CDR2 (germline): MNHEY, SVGAGI. CDR3 DNA sequence: TGTGCCAGCAGTTACCTAGGGGGTGTTGATATGAGGGGCTACACCTTC. Translated: CASSYLGGVDMRGYTF.

The chain combines TRBV5-1 with TRBJ2-7; 11 nucleotides match TRBD2. Germline CDR1 reads SGHRS; CDR2 reads YFSETQ. The V gene end was trimmed by 4 bases and the J gene end by 7 bases; junction bases not matched to a gene: 7. The CDR3 runs to 14 residues. The CDR3 bases are TGCGCCAGCAGCGCTACTAGCGGGAGTAATGAGCAGTACTTC. Translated, it gives CASSATSGSNEQYF.

There are a few counts of this clone. The chain links TRBV11-2 to TRBJ2-2, with 10 bases that match TRBD1. The V segment lost 1 base and the J segment 1 base; nucleotides outside the gene matches: 6. The V gene's germline CDR1 is SGHAT and CDR2 FQNNGV. CDR3 size: 18 residues. CDR3 sequence: CASSLVPWDRGNTGELFF. The CDR3 nucleotides are TGTGCCAGCAGCTTAGTTCCGTGGGACAGGGGGAACACCGGGGAGCTGTTTTTT.

The chain recombines TRBV28 with TRBJ1-2; 12 nucleotides align to TRBD1. Germline CDR1 MDHEN, CDR2 SYDVKM. The CDR3 contains 17 residues. V lost 8 bases to trimming and J lost 2 bases; unmatched junction nucleotides: 12. The DNA of the CDR3 is TGTGCCAGCGTGGGGACAGGGGGCGCGGTCTGGAACTATGGCTACACCTTC. Its translation: CASVGTGGAVWNYGYTF.

V usage is TRBV7-2 and J usage is TRBJ1-1; D may be TRBD1 (5 bases). Trimming left V 4 bases short and J 5 bases short, with 14 bases between. The CDR3 sequence is 14 residues long. CDR1 SGHTA and CDR2 FQGNSA come from the germline V gene. The CDR3 nucleotides are TGTGCCAGCAGCTGGGAACCGGGGGGAACTGAAGCTTTCTTT. Translation gives CASSWEPGGTEAFF.

The chain links TRBV7-2 to TRBJ2-7, with a tentative D call TRBD1 (5 bases). CDR1 SGHTA and CDR2 FQGNSA come from the germline V gene. This CDR3 has 14 amino acids. The V and J ends lost 5 bases and 3 bases respectively, with 14 bases between them. CDR3 sequence: CASSPSGMGYEQYF. The CDR3 DNA reads TGTGCCAGCAGCCCTTCAGGGATGGGCTACGAGCAGTACTTC.

The rearrangement uses TRBV9 and TRBJ2-1, with TRBD2 identical over 9 bases. J lost 1 base, V lost 0 bases, and 2 bases had no gene match. Germline CDR1 SGDLS, CDR2 YYNGEE. CDR3 length equals 16 residues. As DNA, the CDR3 is TGTGCCAGCAGCGTAGAAGCGGGAGGATCCTACAATGAGCAGTTCTTC. Its translation is CASSVEAGGSYNEQFF.

This chain connects TRBV4-2 to TRBJ1-4; 10 bases are a match to TRBD1. Germline values: CDR1 LGHNA, CDR2 YNFKEQ. CDR3 length equals 16 residues. V gave up 5 bases and J gave up 8 bases; unmatched junction bases: 11. The CDR3 loop is CASSSMRQGAREKLFF. In DNA, the CDR3 is TGTGCCAGCAGCAGTATGAGACAGGGGGCGAGGGAAAAACTGTTTTTT.

This rearrangement joins TRBV5-1 to TRBJ2-1, with TRBD1 matching 7 bases. V dropped 4 bases and J dropped 6; count of bases not matched to a gene: 4. In germline, CDR1 is SGHRS, CDR2 YFSETQ. The CDR3 is 13 residues long. The CDR3 reads CASSPGQINEQFF. DNA for the CDR3: TGCGCCAGCAGCCCGGGACAGATCAATGAGCAGTTCTTC.

V gene TRBV27 combines with J gene TRBJ1-4; 8 bases agree with TRBD1. From germline, CDR1 is MNHEY and CDR2 SMNVEV (reference sequence). This CDR3 spans 14 amino acids. V shed 6 bases, J shed 8 bases, and the junction held 8 bases outside the gene matches. Here the CDR3 reads CASRSGGAGEKLFF. CDR3 in DNA: TGTGCCAGCAGGTCAGGGGGCGCGGGGGAAAAACTGTTTTTT.

The J gene is TRBJ2-5, the V gene TRBV5-4, with a possible D match to TRBD1 (5 bases). Trimming left V 2 bases short and J 5 bases short, with 13 bases between. From germline, CDR1 is SGHNT and CDR2 YYREEE (reference sequence). This CDR3 is 14 amino acids long. CDR3 bases: TGTGCCAGCAGCTTCTTAGGCAGGGTTGAGACCCAGTACTTC. It specifies CASSFLGRVETQYF.

V gene TRBV21-1 combines with J gene TRBJ2-7; no check of the table's D call, TRBD1, against the DNA was made. TRBV21-1 corresponds to a pseudogene. This CDR3 is 15 amino acids long. CDR3 amino acids: CASSNPGQGIYEQYF. The CDR3, as DNA: TGTGCCAGCAGCAATCCGGGACAGGGGATTTACGAGCAGTACTTC.

This clone was observed a handful of times. This chain links TRBV15 with TRBJ1-1, with D unresolved. The CDR3 contains 14 residues. V lost 1 base, J lost 3 bases, and 9 bases lay in between. Germline values: CDR1 LNHNV, CDR2 YYDKDF (reference sequence). The CDR3 DNA sequence: TGTGCCACCAGCAGAGTTGCGAGGTACACTGAAGCTTTCTTT. Its protein is CATSRVARYTEAFF.

The gene calls are TRBV10-3 and TRBJ1-1; 8 bases match TRBD1. J lost 0 bases, V lost 2 bases, and 5 bases had no gene match. The CDR3 has 16 residues. Germline lookup yields CDR1 ENHRY and CDR2 SYGVKD. This CDR3 reads CAISEDRGFMNTEAFF. CDR3 sequence (DNA): TGTGCCATCAGTGAGGACAGGGGATTCATGAACACTGAAGCTTTCTTT.

This clone has a single count. This sequence joins TRBV18 and TRBJ1-1; possible D gene TRBD1, 5 bases. CDR3 length: 11 residues. CDR1 and CDR2 (germline): KGHSH, LQKENI. With 9 bases removed from V and 4 bases from J, the gap between germline ends came to 9 bases. The CDR3 DNA sequence: TGTGCCAGTACAAGGGGCACTGAAGCTTTCTTT. The encoded protein is CASTRGTEAFF.

The chain carries TRBV7-7 and TRBJ1-2, with TRBD1 identical over 7 bases. CDR3 size: 21 residues. The germline gives CDR1 SSHAT, CDR2 FNYEAQ (reference sequence). V lost 1 base to trimming and J lost 0 bases; unmatched junction nucleotides: 20. The CDR3 coding sequence is TGTGCCAGCAGCTTAGAGGGCACCTTACAGGGGCGCTCCTATACTAACTATGGCTACACCTTC. This codes for CASSLEGTLQGRSYTNYGYTF.

Remarks on this clone: The junction differs from germline at one of its ends, possibly a read error. V and J are TRBV7-7 and TRBJ1-6, with TRBD1 matching over 8 bases. There are 13 residues in the CDR3. Germline CDR1 is SSHAT and CDR2 is FNYEAQ (reference sequence). The CDR3 nucleotides are TGTGCTAGCAGCCTAGGACAGGGTTCACCCCTCCACTTT. It codes for CASSLGQGSPLHF.

This chain joins TRBV9 and TRBJ2-5; TRBD2 might be the D (5 bases). CDR3 size: 14 residues. In germline, CDR1 is SGDLS, CDR2 YYNGEE. V was trimmed by 3 bases and J by 5 bases, leaving 14 bases between them. The CDR3 sequence: CASSADSVVETQYF. Written as DNA, the CDR3 is TGTGCCAGCAGCGCCGATAGCGTCGTGGAGACCCAGTACTTC.

The V call is TRBV9, the J call TRBJ2-5, with a possible D match to TRBD2 (6 bases). With 0 bases removed from V and 4 bases from J, the gap between germline ends came to 10 bases. Germline assignment: CDR1 SGDLS and CDR2 YYNGEE. The CDR3 consists of 14 residues. CDR3 loop: CASSVARGRETQYF. CDR3 bases: TGTGCCAGCAGCGTAGCCCGGGGGAGAGAGACCCAGTACTTC.

The chain recombines TRBV30 with TRBJ1-1; TRBD1 might be the D (6 bases). Germline V gene sequence: CDR1 GTSNPN, CDR2 SVGIG (reference sequence). This CDR3 contains 14 residues. Trimming took off 7 bases at V and 2 bases at J, with 17 bases between the two ends. CDR3 DNA: TGTGCCTCCCAATTTGGACAGCTCAACACTGAAGCTTTCTTT. Translated, it gives CASQFGQLNTEAFF.

The V gene is TRBV18, the J gene TRBJ2-2; TRBD1 aligns across 11 bases. The J segment lost 3 bases and the V segment lost 2 bases, leaving 2 bases of the junction unmatched. CDR1 and CDR2 from the germline V gene are KGHSH and LQKENI. This CDR3 contains 16 residues. In DNA form, the CDR3 reads TGTGCCAGCTCACCAGAGGGACAGGGGGACACCGGGGAGCTGTTTTTT. Translation: CASSPEGQGDTGELFF.

The chain links TRBV6-5 to TRBJ2-7; D gene uncertain. From germline, CDR1 is MNHEY and CDR2 SVGAGI. Trimming stripped 8 bases from V and 5 bases from J, with 19 bases between. The CDR3 is 14 residues long. CDR3 in amino acids: CASRRSHSGDEQYF. For the CDR3, the DNA is TGTGCCAGCCGCCGCTCCCACAGTGGCGACGAGCAGTACTTC.

The rearrangement links TRBV18 to TRBJ1-4, with D maybe TRBD1 (6 bases). With 3 bases removed from V and 5 bases from J, the gap between germline ends came to 10 bases. This CDR3 has 14 amino acids. Germline V CDR1 and CDR2: KGHSH, LQKENI. CDR3 amino acids: CASSPGTRNEKLFF. The DNA of the CDR3 is TGTGCCAGCTCACCCGGGACAAGGAATGAAAAACTGTTTTTT.

This chain uses TRBV9 with TRBJ1-4; 11 bases are shared with TRBD1. Germline V gene lookup returns CDR1 SGDLS and CDR2 YYNGEE. J was trimmed by 11 bases and V by 0 bases; bases with no gene match: 6. The CDR3 totals 15 residues. The CDR3 loop is CASSVEGTGGRKLFF. The CDR3 DNA sequence: TGTGCCAGCAGCGTAGAGGGGACAGGGGGAAGGAAACTGTTTTTT.